These T cell receptor beta chains were read from a single sample in a study of T cell responses to AZD1222 COVID-19 vaccine. Generated by immunoSEQ multiplex PCR, the TCRdb table keeps only in-frame clones and is missing some. In the table there are roughly 95,000 clones, about 93% of which are singletons. The starting material was peripheral blood, obtained 28 days after the second AZD1222 dose. All receptors derive from an adult who received the AZD1222 COVID-19 vaccine. Each CDR3 is given with its conserved first and last residue. A D gene is named only where the DNA matches it firmly. The listing skips clone size in some rows; elsewhere it reads once, few, many or a size class.

V gene: TRBV12-5
clone size: NA
D gene: NA
J gene: TRBJ1-2
CDR3 protein: CASGLAIGTYHNYGYTF
CDR3 DNA: TGTGCTAGTGGTTTGGCTATCGGGACATACCATAACTATGGCTACACCTTC

V gene: TRBV7-9
clone size: NA
D gene: NA
J gene: TRBJ2-7
CDR3 protein: CASSLARQADTYEQYF
CDR3 DNA: TGTGCCAGCAGCTTAGCGAGACAGGCAGACACTTACGAGCAGTACTTC

V gene: TRBV4-2
clone size: NA
D gene: NA
J gene: TRBJ2-5
CDR3 protein: CASSQEGYPSSSGETQYF
CDR3 DNA: TGTGCCAGCAGCCAAGAGGGATACCCTAGCAGTTCTGGAGAGACCCAGTACTTC

V gene: TRBV10-3
clone size: NA
D gene: NA
J gene: TRBJ1-1
CDR3 protein: CAISRLRDTEAFF
CDR3 DNA: TGTGCCATCAGTCGGCTGAGGGACACTGAAGCTTTCTTT

V gene: TRBV18
clone size: NA
D gene: NA
J gene: TRBJ1-3
CDR3 protein: CASSPDLAKGNTIYF
CDR3 DNA: TGTGCCAGCTCACCGGACCTCGCGAAAGGAAACACCATATATTTT

V gene: TRBV5-4
clone size: NA
D gene: TRBD1
J gene: TRBJ1-2
CDR3 protein: CASSLGGTGELGYTF
CDR3 DNA: TGTGCCAGCAGCTTGGGCGGGACAGGGGAACTCGGCTACACCTTC

V gene: TRBV7-2
clone size: NA
D gene: TRBD2
J gene: TRBJ2-5
CDR3 protein: CASSPPGIAGGETQYF
CDR3 DNA: TGTGCCAGCAGCCCGCCAGGAATAGCGGGGGGGGAGACCCAGTACTTC

V gene: TRBV19
clone size: NA
D gene: NA
J gene: TRBJ2-3
CDR3 protein: CASSKQEPHTDTQYF
CDR3 DNA: TGTGCCAGTAGCAAACAGGAACCCCACACAGATACGCAGTATTTT

V gene: TRBV7-3
clone size: NA
D gene: NA
J gene: TRBJ2-1
CDR3 protein: CASSLGGLDEQFF
CDR3 DNA: TGTGCCAGCAGCTTAGGGGGGCTGGATGAGCAGTTCTTC

V gene: TRBV30
clone size: few
D gene: NA
J gene: TRBJ1-6
CDR3 protein: CAWRSREISPLHF
CDR3 DNA: TGTGCCTGGAGGTCCAGGGAAATCTCACCCCTCCACTTT

V gene: TRBV6-5
clone size: NA
D gene: NA
J gene: TRBJ1-2
CDR3 protein: CASSYDGAVDYGYTF
CDR3 DNA: TGTGCCAGCAGTTACGACGGGGCGGTAGACTATGGCTACACCTTC

V gene: TRBV28
clone size: NA
D gene: NA
J gene: TRBJ1-1
CDR3 protein: CASGQPGQGTEAFF
CDR3 DNA: TGTGCCAGCGGGCAACCGGGACAAGGGACTGAAGCTTTCTTT

V gene: TRBV5-1
clone size: NA
D gene: TRBD1
J gene: TRBJ2-7
CDR3 protein: CASRTGRDSYEQYF
CDR3 DNA: TGCGCCAGCAGGACAGGGCGCGATTCCTACGAGCAGTACTTC

V gene: TRBV21-1
clone size: NA
D gene: NA
J gene: TRBJ2-7
CDR3 protein: CASSNVRRTYEQYF
CDR3 DNA: TGTGCCAGCAGCAATGTCAGAAGAACCTACGAGCAGTACTTC

V gene: TRBV12-3/TRBV12-4
clone size: NA
D gene: NA
J gene: TRBJ1-5
CDR3 protein: CASSGDSNQPQHF
CDR3 DNA: TGTGCCAGCAGTGGGGATAGCAATCAGCCCCAGCATTTT

V gene: TRBV12-3/TRBV12-4
clone size: NA
D gene: NA
J gene: TRBJ1-3
CDR3 protein: CASSLRNTIYF
CDR3 DNA: TGTGCCAGCAGTTTAAGAAACACCATATATTTT

V gene: TRBV19
clone size: NA
D gene: TRBD1
J gene: TRBJ1-5
CDR3 protein: CASSRGTDHQPQHF
CDR3 DNA: TGTGCCAGTAGTAGGGGGACAGATCATCAGCCCCAGCATTTT

V gene: TRBV5-1
clone size: NA
D gene: TRBD1
J gene: TRBJ2-3
CDR3 protein: CASSNPTGGSTDTQYF
CDR3 DNA: TGCGCCAGCAGCAACCCGACAGGGGGTTCCACAGATACGCAGTATTTT

V gene: TRBV15
clone size: NA
D gene: NA
J gene: TRBJ1-1
CDR3 protein: CATSRDLGNTEAFF
CDR3 DNA: TGTGCCACCAGCAGAGATCTTGGGAACACTGAAGCTTTCTTT

V gene: TRBV11-3
clone size: NA
D gene: NA
J gene: TRBJ1-4
CDR3 protein: CASSLGRGTLFF
CDR3 DNA: TGTGCCAGCAGCTTAGGACGCGGAACGCTGTTTTTT

V gene: TRBV23-1
clone size: NA
D gene: TRBD1
J gene: TRBJ1-2
CDR3 protein: CASSQFSRGRGYTF
CDR3 DNA: TGCGCCAGCAGTCAATTCTCGAGGGGGCGAGGCTACACCTTC

V gene: TRBV30
clone size: NA
D gene: TRBD1
J gene: TRBJ1-3
CDR3 protein: CACSNPGTGVNTIYF
CDR3 DNA: TGTGCCTGCAGCAACCCCGGGACAGGGGTAAACACCATATATTTT

V gene: TRBV25-1
clone size: NA
D gene: NA
J gene: TRBJ1-1
CDR3 protein: CASSDRTATNTEAFF
CDR3 DNA: TGTGCCAGCAGTGACCGGACAGCAACGAACACTGAAGCTTTCTTT

V gene: TRBV6-1
clone size: NA
D gene: NA
J gene: TRBJ1-2
CDR3 protein: CASSEARHRGYGYTF
CDR3 DNA: TGTGCCAGCAGCGAAGCTCGGCACCGGGGGTATGGCTACACCTTC

V gene: TRBV7-9
clone size: once
D gene: NA
J gene: TRBJ1-6
CDR3 protein: CASSPLDLSSYNSPLHF
CDR3 DNA: TGTGCCAGCAGCCCGCTCGACCTGAGCTCCTATAATTCACCCCTCCACTTT

V gene: TRBV3-1/TRBV3-2
clone size: NA
D gene: NA
J gene: TRBJ2-3
CDR3 protein: CASSQTSTDTQYF
CDR3 DNA: TGTGCCAGCAGCCAGACGAGCACAGATACGCAGTATTTT

V gene: TRBV7-9
clone size: NA
D gene: NA
J gene: TRBJ2-5
CDR3 protein: CASSLGAQGYQETQYF
CDR3 DNA: TGTGCCAGCAGCTTAGGGGCCCAGGGTTACCAAGAGACCCAGTACTTC

V gene: TRBV29-1
clone size: NA
D gene: NA
J gene: TRBJ2-4
CDR3 protein: CSVDVGNIQYF
CDR3 DNA: TGCAGCGTTGATGTAGGAAACATTCAGTACTTC

V gene: TRBV7-8
clone size: NA
D gene: NA
J gene: TRBJ2-3
CDR3 protein: CASSLAGLPDTQYF
CDR3 DNA: TGTGCCAGCAGCTTGGCAGGGCTCCCAGATACGCAGTATTTT